Sequencing of this T cell receptor (beta chain) was carried out in a study of blood T cell repertoires in COVID-19 (dated by TCRdb to between 2020 and 2021). For the wider study: Samples covering the acute and convalescent phases of COVID-19 were provided by collaborators in the United States, Italy and Spain. The material from the prospective study consisted of cDNA or gDNA derived from T cells, B-cell-depleted T cells, or PBMCs. Deeply sampled blood TCRbeta repertoires from subjects exposed to, actively infected with, or recovered from COVID-19 were included in the dataset. The repertoires were made available in a free public database intended to serve as a resource for research on the immune response to SARS-CoV-2. Samples were obtained from the ongoing ImmuneRACE study (first 160 participants) and from 1,254 subjects provided by 6 global collaborators. A de-identified subject ID, COVID-19 status, age in years and sex were almost always included in the sample metadata. HLA class I and class II types, where available, came from metadata supplied by the sample provider rather than from assay-based typing. Overall results and qualifications from the work: Clinical and demographic metadata were provided uncurated, with the amount varying by source and participant.

In the prospective study, participants were about 18 to 90 years old, resided in about two dozen geographic areas of the United States, and were enrolled through a virtual design. In the prospective study, cohorts were assigned on the basis of participant-reported clinical history obtained from a screening survey and a study questionnaire. A participant counted as exposed if, within 2 weeks of entering the study, that participant had been in contact with someone who had a PCR-confirmed or clinician-diagnosed COVID-19 case. Each participant in the prospective study had whole blood, serum and a nasopharyngeal or oropharyngeal swab collected by mobile phlebotomists. Prospective study participants could optionally give additional blood draws and questionnaires over a 2-month period. Blood samples from the prospective study were shipped frozen or at room temperature prior to DNA extraction. Regarding this clone: Its recognized antigen is unknown. Base qualities are not recorded, but no much larger clone differs from it by a single base.

The immunoSEQ Assay, a bias-controlled multiplex PCR, was used to amplify TCRbeta CDR3 regions from genomic DNA. Processing in the source paper ran as follows. The number of nucleated cells in each sample was estimated by amplification of reference gene primers within the assay. To quantify the absolute abundance of each unique TCRbeta CDR3 rearrangement, sequence reads were collapsed and filtered. Productive Simpson clonality was computed per sample as the square root of Simpson's diversity index over productive rearrangements. Not all clones reach the TCRdb copy of this immuneACCESS table, which keeps in-frame sequences only. Checked studies attribute under half of the gap to unresolved V genes and leave the rest unexplained. V and J calls and clone size are those listed in that table; D and trimming were worked out from the DNA. Recorded for this sample are 250,000 to 300,000 clones; 82% of them occurred a single time. Around 5% of the sample belongs to the ten largest clones.

As encoded in the germline V gene (reference sequence), CDR1 is MNHEY while CDR2 is SMNVEV. The cysteine opens and the phenylalanine closes a CDR3 of 13 amino acids. The entry retains the CDR3 DNA only, 39 bases that are in frame from base 1. V ends up 4 bases short and J 3 bases short, with an unmatched junction base count of 3. Sequenced: PBMCs or T cells enriched from blood (not recorded which). The origin of this receptor is a man aged 40-50 years who had been exposed to COVID-19. The chain is assembled from TRBV27 and TRBJ2-7; 7 bases in between match TRBD1. CDR3 region: CASSWGQNYEQYF. The nucleotide sequence reads TGTGCCAGCAGTTGGGGACAGAACTACGAGCAGTACTTC.